The present T cell receptor (beta chain) was sequenced within a study of OX40 agonist ivuxolimab in advanced cancers. Study details: Patients took ivuxolimab, an agonistic anti-OX40 (CD134) antibody. Dosing consisted of intravenous ivuxolimab at 0.01 to 10 mg/kg every 2 weeks. Enrollees could have had prior anti-PD-1, anti-PD-L1 or anti-CTLA-4 therapy, which 35% to 40% had received. Notes on the study in general: Clonal expansion by week 6 occurred in CD4+ and CD8+ blood T cells (at 0.1 to 3.0 mg/kg).

Looked up from germline, CDR1 is KGHSH and CDR2 is LQKENI. CDR3 length: 17 amino acids. V lost 6 bases, J lost 0 bases, and 8 bases stayed unmatched. Assay: immunoSEQ multiplex PCR; the TCRdb copy retains only in-frame clones and omits some. The sample lists roughly 49,000 clones, 81% occurring once. This clone came up once. Its antigen is as yet unknown. The sequencing used CD4+ or CD8+ T cells sorted from blood, collected in a trial of the OX40 agonist ivuxolimab. The chain uses TRBV18 and TRBJ2-6, with 7 bases aligning to TRBD2. This clonotype was obtained from an adult with an advanced solid tumor such as melanoma, head and neck, liver or kidney cancer. The CDR3, as DNA: TGTGCCAGCTCCCCAAGCGAGCGGGGCTCTGGGGCCAACGTCCTGACTTTC. This gives the protein CASSPSERGSGANVLTF.